The rows below give T cell receptor beta chains drawn from one sample of a study of T cell responses to AZD1222 COVID-19 vaccine. The method was immunoSEQ multiplex PCR; TCRdb's version includes in-frame clones alone and lacks a portion of them. The top ten clones hold about a tenth of a sample with tens of thousands of clones, more than 70% of them seen once. The sample in question was peripheral blood, obtained 28 days after the second dose of the MenACWY control vaccine. All receptors come from an adult who received the MenACWY meningococcal vaccine as a control. CDR3s include the opening cysteine and the closing phenylalanine or tryptophan. The order of the fields is V gene, D gene, J gene, clone size, CDR3 protein, CDR3 DNA. D genes are given only for firm matches. Clone size appears in some rows only: once, few, many, or a class for an expanded clone.

TRBV7-2	-	TRBJ1-6	-	CASSLRQSDNSPLHF	TGTGCCAGCAGCTTAAGGCAGAGCGATAATTCACCCCTCCACTTT
TRBV6-5	-	TRBJ1-5	-	CASSDSNSNQPQHF	TGTGCCAGCAGTGACTCCAATAGCAATCAGCCCCAGCATTTT
TRBV15	TRBD2	TRBJ2-5	-	CATSSRGGGETQYF	TGTGCCACCAGCAGTCGGGGGGGCGGGGAGACCCAGTACTTC
TRBV29-1	-	TRBJ1-5	-	CSVAGASNQPQHF	TGCAGCGTCGCGGGGGCCAGCAATCAGCCCCAGCATTTT
TRBV18	-	TRBJ2-7	-	CASSQGYEQYF	TGTGCCAGCTCCCAGGGTTACGAGCAGTACTTC
TRBV2	-	TRBJ1-4	-	CASSEGGASFDEKLFF	TGTGCCAGCAGTGAGGGGGGAGCGAGCTTCGATGAAAAACTGTTTTTT
TRBV5-1	-	TRBJ2-5	-	CASSLGGEETQYF	TGCGCCAGCAGCTTGGGGGGAGAAGAGACCCAGTACTTC
TRBV7-2	-	TRBJ1-1	-	CASSFTGFGTEAFF	TGTGCCAGCAGTTTCACAGGGTTTGGCACTGAAGCTTTCTTT
TRBV6-5	-	TRBJ1-4	-	CASSYREGFREKLFF	TGTGCCAGCAGTTACCGCGAGGGCTTCCGAGAAAAACTGTTTTTT
TRBV6-1	-	TRBJ1-1	-	CASSDIHSSGRLTEAFF	TGTGCCAGCAGTGACATCCACTCCTCCGGGCGGTTAACTGAAGCTTTCTTT
TRBV4-2	-	TRBJ1-2	-	CASSQDLRGFNYGYTF	TGTGCCAGCAGCCAAGATCTTAGGGGTTTTAACTATGGCTACACCTTC
TRBV6-5	TRBD1	TRBJ1-1	few	CASRSGTGLEAFF	TGTGCCAGCAGGTCCGGGACAGGCCTTGAAGCTTTCTTT
TRBV19	TRBD1	TRBJ1-1	-	CASSSPGTGAKNTEAFF	TGTGCCAGTAGCAGTCCCGGGACAGGGGCAAAGAACACTGAAGCTTTCTTT
TRBV19	TRBD2	TRBJ2-2	-	CASSGLLAGGPGELFF	TGTGCCAGTAGTGGTCTCCTAGCGGGGGGGCCCGGGGAGCTGTTTTTT
TRBV5-5	-	TRBJ1-5	-	CASSGPPEGPQHF	TGTGCCAGCAGCGGCCCTCCCGAGGGGCCCCAGCATTTT
TRBV3-1/TRBV3-2	-	TRBJ1-1	-	CASSQDSRSGYPEAFF	TGTGCCAGCAGCCAAGATTCCCGTTCAGGGTATCCTGAAGCTTTCTTT
TRBV9	-	TRBJ2-2	-	CASSALMNTGELFF	TGTGCCAGCAGCGCGTTGATGAACACCGGGGAGCTGTTTTTT
TRBV7-7	-	TRBJ1-6	few	CASSPDIFNNSPLHF	TGTGCCAGCAGCCCCGACATCTTTAATAATTCACCCCTCCACTTT
TRBV2	-	TRBJ1-1	-	CASSVQNTEAFF	TGTGCCAGCAGTGTGCAGAACACTGAAGCTTTCTTT
TRBV24-1	-	TRBJ1-1	-	CATSSPTVSEAFF	TGTGCCACCAGTTCTCCGACAGTCAGTGAAGCTTTCTTT